This TCR beta chain was profiled in a study of T cell clones after liver transplantation. Across the study: TCRbeta sequencing after a pre-transplant mixed lymphocyte reaction identified graft-donor-reactive clones, later tracked in post-transplant blood. Pre-transplant mixed lymphocyte reactions yielded third-party-reactive TCRbeta sequences as comparators for graft-donor-reactive sequences.

Sequencing was performed with immunoSEQ multiplex PCR; in TCRdb, only in-frame clones are kept and a portion is missing. The top ten hold approximately 2.1% of the sample, which has about 75,000 clones, 80% to 85% seen once. The clonotype originates from a human patient who received a liver transplant. Some T cells may be transferred from the graft donor. The material was CD4+ T cells from blood, obtained less than 50 months after liver transplant.

The CDR3 region is CASSAAGTIYGYTF. The CDR3 DNA is TGTGCCAGTAGTGCGGCCGGGACAATATATGGCTACACCTTC. This chain uses TRBV19 with TRBJ1-2, with TRBD1 as a possible D gene (6 bases). V was clipped by 5 bases and J by 5 bases, with 15 bases between them. This CDR3 comprises 14 residues. In germline, CDR1 is LNHDA, CDR2 SQIVND (reference sequence).